These T cell receptor beta chains were read from a single sample in a study of cytomegalovirus exposure and HLA in healthy donors. Assay used: immunoSEQ multiplex PCR; TCRdb lists only in-frame clones, some missing. The sample shows approximately 190,000 clones, 75% to 85% of them seen only once. Sequenced: PBMCs. Receptors originate from a woman in her twenties or thirties in good health and CMV-seropositive. CDR3s include the opening cysteine and the closing phenylalanine or tryptophan. A D gene is named only where the DNA matches it firmly. The size field is filled for only some rows; it gives once, few, many or a size class.

V	size	J	length	D	CDR3	DNA
TRBV28	.	TRBJ1-2	12	.	CASSGADVGYTF	TGTGCCAGCTCTGGGGCGGACGTTGGCTACACCTTC
TRBV19	few	TRBJ1-4	15	TRBD1	CASSPGQGLFEKLFF	TGTGCCAGTAGTCCTGGACAGGGCCTTTTTGAAAAACTGTTTTTT
TRBV7-2	.	TRBJ2-1	15	TRBD2	CATRVGLAEYNEQFF	TGTGCCACCCGGGTGGGACTAGCGGAATACAATGAGCAGTTCTTC
TRBV7-9	.	TRBJ2-7	14	TRBD2	CASSLSGSPYEQYF	TGTGCCAGCAGCTTGAGCGGGAGCCCCTACGAGCAGTACTTC
TRBV27	.	TRBJ2-2	12	.	CASRPDTGELFF	TGTGCCAGCAGGCCGGACACCGGGGAGCTGTTTTTT
TRBV5-6	.	TRBJ1-5	15	.	CASSFRERGNQPQHF	TGTGCCAGCAGCTTTAGGGAGAGGGGCAATCAGCCCCAGCATTTT
TRBV18	.	TRBJ1-2	14	TRBD1	CASSRQGEGYGYTF	TGTGCCAGCTCCCGACAGGGTGAAGGCTATGGCTACACCTTC
TRBV7-6	.	TRBJ2-7	18	TRBD1	CASSLRPPGTGVTYEQYF	TGTGCCAGCAGCTTAAGGCCCCCCGGGACAGGGGTAACCTACGAGCAGTACTTC
TRBV28	.	TRBJ2-3	16	.	CASSADWRAGADTQYF	TGTGCCAGCAGTGCTGACTGGCGGGCGGGCGCAGATACGCAGTATTTT
TRBV18	once	TRBJ2-5	16	TRBD2	CASSPSSGRAQETQYF	TGTGCCAGCTCACCGTCTAGCGGGAGGGCCCAAGAGACCCAGTACTTC
TRBV5-6	.	TRBJ2-7	14	.	CASSFKTSAHEQYF	TGTGCCAGCAGCTTCAAGACTAGTGCCCACGAGCAGTACTTC
TRBV29-1	.	TRBJ2-7	12	TRBD2	CSVEGNGGREYF	TGCAGCGTTGAAGGAAACGGGGGGAGGGAGTACTTC
TRBV10-3	.	TRBJ2-1	15	TRBD2	CAISGLAGVRNEQFF	TGTGCCATCAGTGGGCTAGCGGGAGTCCGGAATGAGCAGTTCTTC
TRBV11-2	.	TRBJ2-1	17	TRBD1	CASSPFRTGVNYNEQFF	TGTGCCAGCAGCCCTTTTAGGACAGGGGTGAACTACAATGAGCAGTTCTTC
TRBV27	.	TRBJ1-3	14	.	CASSQQGFGNTIYF	TGTGCCAGCAGCCAACAGGGATTCGGAAACACCATATATTTT
TRBV20-1	.	TRBJ2-3	11	.	CSASERDTQYF	TGCAGTGCTAGTGAGCGGGATACGCAGTATTTT
TRBV6-6	.	TRBJ2-5	15	.	CASSRPRGSQETQYF	TGTGCCAGCAGCCGCCCTCGCGGATCCCAAGAGACCCAGTACTTC
TRBV30	.	TRBJ1-5	13	TRBD1	CAWSVQGGQPQHF	TGTGCCTGGAGTGTACAGGGGGGACAGCCCCAGCATTTT
TRBV7-8	.	TRBJ2-2	16	.	CASSPNLAANTGELFF	TGTGCCAGCAGCCCCAACCTAGCTGCGAACACCGGGGAGCTGTTTTTT
TRBV29-1	.	TRBJ1-1	17	TRBD1	CSARYGQGVEMNTEAFF	TGCAGCGCTAGATATGGACAGGGGGTGGAGATGAACACTGAAGCTTTCTTT